This TCR beta chain was obtained from a study of T-cell memory formation after mild COVID-19 (dated by TCRdb to the early 2020s). With regard to the full study: Most TCR sequence clusters were specific to one of the two donors. Longitudinal TCRalpha and TCRbeta repertoire sequencing tracked T-cell clones expanding and contracting after mild COVID-19 in a couple of donors. Two young, previously healthy adult volunteers, one female and one male, were included in the cohort.

For this chain, trimming is 6 bases at the V end and 8 bases at the J end, and the number of junction bases without a gene match is 7. The CDR3 goes from the cysteine to the phenylalanine over 14 residues. CDR3 DNA only is kept here, 42 bases in frame from base 1. The germline V gene (reference sequence) yields LGHDT for CDR1 and YNNKEL for CDR2. The sequencer listed for this sample is Illumina NovaSeq 6000. TCRalpha and TCRbeta cDNA libraries were constructed by 5'RACE with constant-segment primers, with sample barcodes and unique molecular identifiers being introduced. RNA was extracted from every sample with Trizol reagent. Libraries were amplified in two PCR steps, with a second sample barcode and Illumina TruSeq adapters added in the second step. Libraries were sequenced on an Illumina NovaSeq with 2 x 150 bp paired-end reads. As for how the authors treated the data: With migec v1.2.7, reads were demultiplexed and then collapsed into UMI-guided consensus sequences. Using mixcr v2.1.11, UMI consensuses were aligned to TRA and TRB V and J templates and then assembled into clonotypes. Expanded or contracted clonotypes were those called significant by both edgeR and NoisET, with noise models trained on biological replicates. For edgeR calls, a false discovery rate-adjusted p below 0.01 and a log2 fold-change threshold of 1 were applied. As an exploratory analysis of dynamics, PCA with hierarchical clustering was applied to max-normalized trajectories of the 1000 most abundant clonotypes. Separately sequenced CD4+ and CD8+ repertoires were used to assign a CD4 or CD8 phenotype to each responding clone. TCRdb reworked the public reads: Q25 trimming with fastp, MiXCR clone assembly, productive beta chains retained. Here each entry gathers all rows of one CDR3 protein and keeps the most common genes and DNA. The V and J calls and clone size come from TCRdb's table, not from the authors' own analysis. Across this sample there are about 190,000 distinct CDR3 sequences, with around 18% seen only once. 2% to 2.5% of the sample lies in the top ten.

Here is what the overall study found, with its caveats: The second-wave clones that peaked on day 37 were not confirmed to be SARS-CoV-2 specific. Balanced CD4/CD8 phenotypes were observed for clones contracting from day 15 to 85, whereas a bias towards CD4+ was observed for a second wave of clones expanding from day 15 to 37. Contracting CD4+ clones turned up mainly in the CM and EM memory subsets, whereas EMRA was where CD8+ clones were enriched. The study included only a couple of mild cases, and larger cohorts that include severe cases with pre-infection samples were judged to be necessary. Some responding clones were detected in pre-infection memory, which suggested that pre-existing cross-reactive memory T cells had joined the SARS-CoV-2 response.

This clonotype was observed a few times. Its recognized antigen is unknown. Base-call qualities are not available, and no considerably larger clone is one nucleotide away. PBMCs were isolated by Ficoll-Paque density gradient centrifugation. The receptor was derived from an adult woman who had mild COVID-19 (a few samples of this study predate the infection). The sample titles of this study are shuffled in the database, so cell type and time point are left out; the donor was told from shared clones. The chain is assembled from TRBV3-1 and TRBJ1-5; a stretch of 10 junction bases matches TRBD1. The sample comprised PBMCs or a T cell subset sorted from them (not recorded which). CDR3 sequence: CASSSGQGGEPQHF. The sequenced DNA: TGTGCCAGCAGTTCTGGACAGGGGGGTGAGCCCCAGCATTTT.